Sequencing of this T cell receptor beta chain was carried out in a study of blood T cell repertoires in COVID-19. Study summary: The United States, Italy and Spain supplied acute and convalescent COVID-19 samples. From T cells, B-cell-depleted T cells, or PBMCs came the material, which was cDNA or gDNA.

CDR3 length equals 17 residues. The V gene end was trimmed by 4 bases and the J gene end by 5 bases; junction bases not matched to a gene: 6. Germline assignment: CDR1 SGDLS and CDR2 YYNGEE. In the original workflow: Reference gene primer amplification gave nucleated cell count estimates. Here immunoSEQ multiplex PCR was the method, and the copy in TCRdb shows in-frame clones only, minus some. That table is the source of V, J and clone size, and D and trimming were worked out from the DNA. The sample consists of about 82,000 clones, 75% to 85% of them appearing once. To note about this clone: This CDR3 is also generated by other DNA sequences in the sample.

The receptor's source is a woman in her thirties or forties with active or convalescent COVID-19. The chain links TRBV9 to TRBJ2-2, with 15 bases identical to TRBD2. Material for sequencing was peripheral blood. CDR3: CASSPGLAGGGTGELFF. CDR3 bases: TGTGCCAGCAGCCCCGGACTAGCGGGGGGGGGTACCGGGGAGCTGTTTTTT.